Included here is one T cell receptor beta chain sequence, with context. This CDR3 is built from 17 residues. CDR1 and CDR2 (germline): SGHTA, FQGTGA. The V and J ends lost 3 bases and 2 bases, in that order; junction bases with no gene match: 13. This sample was taken from a study of T cells in Graves' hyperthyroidism and ophthalmopathy. TCR beta CDR3 regions were amplified from RNA. With the HTBI primer set, the TCR CDR3 went through a first round of RT-PCR. A single record per CDR3 protein comes from TCRdb applying MiXCR to the multiplex PCR reads. This repertoire shows roughly 650,000 distinct CDR3 sequences, about 16% found once; its top ten account for 2.5% to 4%.

Sequencing was done on a sample of blood. This TCR was sampled from a woman aged 40-49 years with Graves' ophthalmopathy. The J gene is TRBJ2-7, the V gene TRBV7-3, with 7 bases lining up with TRBD1. The CDR3 spells CASSFYQNDRVTYEQYF. The DNA for the CDR3 is TGTGCCAGCAGCTTCTACCAGAACGACAGGGTGACCTACGAGCAGTACTTC.